The subject of this entry is one T cell receptor (beta chain). The germline gives CDR1 SGDLS, CDR2 YYNGEE. This CDR3 is 17 amino acids long. V lost 7 bases to trimming and J lost 0 bases, with 17 bases between them. The data were taken from a study of OX40 agonist ivuxolimab in advanced cancers. Whole-study context: A history of anti-PD-1, anti-PD-L1 or anti-CTLA-4 therapy was acceptable, and around 36% had some.

TCRdb's copy holds only in-frame clones and misses some; the assay was immunoSEQ multiplex PCR. The sample carries about 69,000 clones, over 75% recorded once. The chain is built from TRBV9 and TRBJ2-6, with D tentatively TRBD1 (6 bases). The material was CD4+ or CD8+ T cells sorted from blood, obtained in a trial of the OX40 agonist ivuxolimab. The TCR sequence derives from an adult with an advanced solid tumor such as melanoma, head and neck, liver or kidney cancer. CDR3 sequence reads: CASSSQKGHSGANVLTF. The CDR3 nucleotides read TGTGCCAGCTCCTCCCAAAAGGGACACTCTGGGGCCAACGTCCTGACTTTC.